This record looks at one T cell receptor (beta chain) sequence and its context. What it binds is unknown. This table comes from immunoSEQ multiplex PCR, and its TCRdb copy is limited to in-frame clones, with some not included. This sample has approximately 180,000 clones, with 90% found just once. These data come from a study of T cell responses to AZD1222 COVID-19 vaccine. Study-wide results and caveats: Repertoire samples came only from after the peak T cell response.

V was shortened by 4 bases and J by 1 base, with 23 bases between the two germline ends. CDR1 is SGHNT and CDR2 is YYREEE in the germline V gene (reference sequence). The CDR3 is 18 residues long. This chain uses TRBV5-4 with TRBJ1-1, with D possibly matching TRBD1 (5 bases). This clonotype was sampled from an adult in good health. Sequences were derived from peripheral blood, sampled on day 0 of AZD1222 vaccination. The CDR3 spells CASSLGGGTMFWNTEAFF. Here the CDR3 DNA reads TGTGCCAGCAGCCTTGGGGGGGGAACGATGTTTTGGAACACTGAAGCTTTCTTT. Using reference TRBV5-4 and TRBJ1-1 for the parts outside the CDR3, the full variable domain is ETGVTQSPTHLIKTRGQQVTLRCSSQSGHNTVSWYQQALGQGPQFIFQYYREEENGRGNFPPRFSGLQFPNYSSELNVNALELDDSALYLCASSLGGGTMFWNTEAFFGQGTRLTVV.